This T cell receptor (beta chain) comes out of a study of human T cells and chemical hapten exposure. Per the germline V gene, CDR1 is SGHTA and CDR2 is FQGNSA. Trimming left V 1 base short and J 13 bases short, with 11 bases between. The CDR3 consists of 12 residues. Regarding time point: patch test 2, 6 weeks after DPC sensitization. Treatment described: therapeutic diphenylcyclopropenone sensitization with weekly scalp DPC. This clonotype was seen ten or more times. TCRdb reprocessed the RACE reads with MiXCR, giving one entry per CDR3 protein. The sample consists of 350,000 to 400,000 distinct CDR3 sequences, around 6% of them appearing once.

The chain employs TRBV7-2 and TRBJ2-4; no reliable D call. Sequences were derived from whole blood, sampled in connection with sensitization to the hapten diphenylcyclopropenone (DPC). This clonotype was obtained from a woman aged 18-35 years with alopecia areata. Some clones in this sample may be carry-over from other donors' samples. CDR3 in amino acids: CASSLVSGPQYF. In DNA, the CDR3 is TGTGCCAGCAGCTTAGTTTCAGGACCGCAGTACTTC.